Listed here is a single T cell receptor (beta chain). Its antigen is still unknown. The record originates from a study of shared clonotypes between healthy human individuals. Study-wide context: CD4 naive cells filled three plates per donor, CD4 memory three, CD8 naive two and CD8 memory one.

Some clones are missing from TCRdb's copy, which holds only in-frame ones; the method was immunoSEQ multiplex PCR. The profile covers 2,500,000 or so clones, with roughly 92% appearing a single time and around 0.4% taken by the ten largest. Study-wide points: Generation of non-shared clonotypes was less probable than generation of clonotypes shared by all four donors.

This TCR derives from a man between 18 and 29 years old in good health. Some clones in this sample may be carry-over from other donors' samples. Material: naive CD4+ T cells from PBMCs. Subset defined: CD45RA+ positively selected.

CDR3 sequence: CASSYTGTGDTQYF. Written as DNA, the CDR3 is TGCGCCAGCAGCTACACCGGGACAGGAGATACGCAGTATTTT. The V gene is TRBV5-1, the J gene TRBJ2-3, with 8 positions matching TRBD1. Trimming took 3 bases from V and 5 from J; bases not matched to a gene: 5. The CDR3 is 14 residues long. Germline V CDR1 and CDR2: SGHRS, YFSETQ.